This T cell receptor (beta chain) came from a study of T cell responses to AZD1222 COVID-19 vaccine. Looking at the study overall: The study pooled second doses at about 4 or about 12 weeks. Study-wide results and limits: White British ancestry dominated among donors, who included more females, and clonal diversity was possibly underestimated.

Comments on this clone: Antigen unknown.

Some clones are missing from TCRdb's copy, which holds only in-frame ones; the method was immunoSEQ multiplex PCR. The sample carries around 160,000 clones, roughly 92% recorded once. The sample here was peripheral blood, taken on day 0 of AZD1222 vaccination. This sequence originates from an adult in good health.

CDR3 bases: TGTGCCAGCAGCCCCCGGGAAGTGCGCTATGGCTACACCTTC. This encodes CASSPREVRYGYTF. This chain uses TRBV6-5 with TRBJ1-2; D remains ambiguous. CDR1 and CDR2 from the germline V gene are MNHEY and SVGAGI. The CDR3 extends over 14 amino acids. V lost 6 bases to trimming and J lost 4 bases, with 15 bases between them.